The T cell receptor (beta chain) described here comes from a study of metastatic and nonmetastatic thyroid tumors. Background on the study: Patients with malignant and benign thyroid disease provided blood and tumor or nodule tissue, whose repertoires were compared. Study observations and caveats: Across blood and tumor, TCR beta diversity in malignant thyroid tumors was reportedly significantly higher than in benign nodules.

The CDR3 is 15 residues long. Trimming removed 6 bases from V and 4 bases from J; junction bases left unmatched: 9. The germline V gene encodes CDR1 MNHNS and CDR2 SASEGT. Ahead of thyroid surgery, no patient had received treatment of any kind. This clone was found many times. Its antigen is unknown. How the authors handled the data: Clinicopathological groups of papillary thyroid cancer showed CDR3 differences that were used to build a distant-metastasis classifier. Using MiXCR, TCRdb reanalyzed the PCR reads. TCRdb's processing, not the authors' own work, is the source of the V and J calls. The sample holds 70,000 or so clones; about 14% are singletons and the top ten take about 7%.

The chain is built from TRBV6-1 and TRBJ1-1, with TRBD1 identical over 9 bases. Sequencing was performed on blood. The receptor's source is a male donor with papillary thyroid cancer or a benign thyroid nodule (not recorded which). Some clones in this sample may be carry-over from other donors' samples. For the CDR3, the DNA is TGTGCCAGCAGAGTCCACAGGGGGCAGGGCACTGAAGCTTTCTTT. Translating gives CASRVHRGQGTEAFF.